These 32 T cell receptor beta chains originate from one sample sequenced in a study of naive and memory T cell subsets. Both TRBC1 and TRBC2 were covered by a beta constant-region primer of two equimolar oligonucleotides. From the UMI-ligation and nested PCR reads, TCRdb called clonotypes with MiXCR, one entry per CDR3 protein. The data show around 30,000 distinct CDR3 sequences, about 10% seen once. The sequencing input was effector memory CD4+ T cells from blood. As for subset: effector memory, CD45RA- CD27-. The source of these receptors is a human donor in good health.

The chain's CDR3 is CASSGGTVETQYF. The CDR3 coding sequence is TGTGCCAGCAGCGGAGGGACAGTAGAGACCCAGTACTTC. V gene TRBV7-2 combines with J gene TRBJ2-5; maybe TRBD1 (7 bases). Trimming took off 5 bases at V and 4 bases at J, with 11 bases between the two ends. The CDR3 loop spans 13 amino acids. The germline V gene encodes CDR1 SGHTA and CDR2 FQGNSA.

The chain couples TRBV6-5 to TRBJ2-7; TRBD1 aligns across 7 bases. Germline loops: CDR1 MNHEY, CDR2 SVGAGI. There are 14 residues in the CDR3. Germline trimming cut 4 bases from V and 5 bases from J; bases unmatched to any gene: 8. DNA of the CDR3: TGTGCCAGCAGTTCGACAGGGTTGGGTCACGAGCAGTACTTC. As protein: CASSSTGLGHEQYF.

This clonotype has a handful of counts. This chain connects TRBV12-3 or TRBV12-4 to TRBJ2-7, with D uncertain. The CDR3 is 14 residues long. V lost 6 bases and J lost 2, with 14 bases in between. The CDR3 here is CASRPGRRAYEQYF. In DNA, the CDR3 is TGTGCCAGCAGACCCGGACGGCGAGCCTACGAGCAGTACTTC.

The chain carries TRBV2 and TRBJ1-4; TRBD1 matches at 9 bases. The CDR3 runs 14 residues. The V and J ends lost 6 bases and 7 bases, in that order; junction bases with no gene match: 6. The germline V gene encodes CDR1 SNHLY and CDR2 FYNNEI. CDR3 DNA sequence: TGTGCCAGCAGCAAACAGGGGGCTGGTGAAAAACTGTTTTTT. It codes for CASSKQGAGEKLFF.

This chain joins TRBV20-1 and TRBJ2-1, with TRBD1 matching over 7 bases. CDR3 size: 14 residues. The germline CDR1 and CDR2 sequences are DFQATT and SNEGSKA (reference sequence). Germline trimming cut 6 bases from V and 5 bases from J; bases unmatched to any gene: 10. The DNA of the CDR3 is TGCAGTGCCCCACAGGGGACGTTGGACAATGAGCAGTTCTTC. It codes for CSAPQGTLDNEQFF.

This clonotype occurred many times. The chain links TRBV28 to TRBJ2-7, with 11 bases lining up with TRBD2. The germline CDR1 and CDR2 sequences are MDHEN and SYDVKM. CDR3 length: 12 amino acids. The V and J ends lost 7 bases and 6 bases, in that order; junction bases with no gene match: 2. The DNA of the CDR3 is TGTGCCAGCACTAGCGGGGGGCCCGAGCAGTACTTC. Its protein is CASTSGGPEQYF.

J is TRBJ1-2 and V is TRBV3-1, with 8 bases lining up with TRBD1. The CDR3 spans 17 residues. The J segment lost 4 bases and the V segment lost 0 bases, leaving 10 bases of the junction unmatched. Germline CDR1 LGHDT, CDR2 YNNKEL (reference sequence). In DNA form, the CDR3 reads TGTGCCAGCAGCCAAGATCAGTTGGCAGGGGGCCTCTATGGCTACACCTTC. Its protein product is CASSQDQLAGGLYGYTF.

This clonotype occurred many times. The rearrangement uses TRBV20-1 and TRBJ1-2, with a possible D match to TRBD1 (6 bases). The V and J ends lost 3 bases and 2 bases respectively, with 22 bases between them. In germline, CDR1 is DFQATT, CDR2 SNEGSKA (reference sequence). The CDR3 runs 17 residues. The CDR3 region has the DNA TGCAGTGCTAGCACCCCGACGGGGGCAGGGGAAAACTATGGCTACACCTTC. This codes for CSASTPTGAGENYGYTF.

A few counts support this clonotype. The chain links TRBV6-1 to TRBJ2-3; D might be TRBD1 (5 bases). Germline values: CDR1 MNHNS, CDR2 SASEGT. CDR3 length: 14 amino acids. Between the trimmed V and J ends, which lost 7 bases and 1 base, there was a span of 12 bases. The CDR3 DNA reads TGTGCCAGCACTAGAGACAGCGGCACAGATACGCAGTATTTT. Translation: CASTRDSGTDTQYF.

The J gene is TRBJ2-1, the V gene TRBV29-1; no firm D call. V shed 3 bases and J shed 14 bases, with 14 bases lying between them. This CDR3 region has 11 residues. Germline loops: CDR1 SQVTM, CDR2 ANQGSEA. The CDR3 reads CSVESASLEFF. DNA for the CDR3: TGCAGCGTTGAGTCCGCTAGTTTAGAGTTCTTC.

This clonotype is labeled as medium-sized (0.01 to 0.1%). The V and J genes are TRBV7-9 and TRBJ2-2; the D gene is possibly TRBD2 (6 bases). Germline lookup yields CDR1 SEHNR and CDR2 FQNEAQ (reference sequence). Deletions cut 7 bases from V and 1 base from J, with 13 bases between. CDR3 length equals 15 residues. Written as DNA, the CDR3 is TGTGCCAGCACTACCGGGACTCAGAACACCGGGGAGCTGTTTTTT. It is translated as CASTTGTQNTGELFF.

Ten or more counts support this clonotype. This sequence joins TRBV20-1 and TRBJ2-2, with 9 bases that match TRBD2. The J segment lost 4 bases and the V segment lost 0 bases, leaving 6 bases of the junction unmatched. The CDR3 is made up of 16 amino acids. Germline loops: CDR1 DFQATT, CDR2 SNEGSKA (reference sequence). The chain's CDR3 is CSARDTRTSVTGELFF. Here the CDR3 DNA reads TGCAGTGCTAGAGATACTAGGACTAGCGTCACCGGGGAGCTGTTTTTT.

This clonotype has only a few counts. The chain carries TRBV6-5 and TRBJ1-3; D perhaps matches TRBD1 (5 bases). Trimming took off 5 bases at V and 2 bases at J, with 13 bases between the two ends. In germline, CDR1 is MNHEY, CDR2 SVGAGI. The CDR3 has 15 amino acids. CDR3: CASSLGGDAGNTIYF. The CDR3 DNA reads TGTGCCAGCAGTCTGGGGGGTGACGCTGGAAACACCATATATTTT.

At least ten counts were recorded for this clonotype. This rearrangement joins TRBV7-2 to TRBJ2-3; 11 nucleotides line up with TRBD2. The V and J ends lost 5 bases and 7 bases, in that order; junction bases with no gene match: 8. Germline-derived CDR1 and CDR2 are SGHTA and FQGNSA. The CDR3 is 15 residues long. The CDR3 region has the DNA TGTGCCAGCAGCCGCATAGCGGGAGGGAAAAATACGCAGTATTTT. Amino acid sequence: CASSRIAGGKNTQYF.

This clonotype was counted ten times or more. J is TRBJ2-7 and V is TRBV14; 7 bases align to TRBD1. The V segment lost 4 bases and the J segment 2 bases; nucleotides outside the gene matches: 11. CDR3 length: 16 residues. Germline CDR1 and CDR2: SGHDN and FVKESK. In DNA, the CDR3 is TGTGCCAGCAGCCGCAACCTTCGGACAGGTGCCTACGAGCAGTACTTC. The encoded protein is CASSRNLRTGAYEQYF. The full variable domain, in which reference TRBV14 and TRBJ2-7 provide the parts outside the CDR3, is EAGVTQFPSHSVIEKGQTVTLRCDPISGHDNLYWYRRVMGKEIKFLLHFVKESKQDESGMPNNRFLAERTGGTYSTLKVQPAELEDSGVYFCASSRNLRTGAYEQYFGPGTRLTVT.

For the CDR3, the DNA is TGTGCCAGCAGCTTGTTGGAGAGTTTCTACAATGAGCAGTTCTTC. This translates into CASSLLESFYNEQFF. This chain connects TRBV5-6 to TRBJ2-1, with no clear D. V was cut by 1 base and J by 3 bases, with 11 bases left in between. This CDR3 has 15 amino acids. Germline loops: CDR1 SGHDT, CDR2 YYEEEE.

This clonotype came up a few times. This chain joins TRBV6-2 or TRBV6-3 and TRBJ1-6; TRBD1 matches at 7 bases. Germline values: CDR1 MNHEY, CDR2 SVGEGT. The CDR3 totals 16 residues. V lost 6 bases, J lost 7 bases, and 12 bases stayed unmatched. The CDR3 reads CASSLNPGQRNSPLHF. CDR3 bases: TGTGCCAGCAGCCTCAACCCGGGACAGAGAAATTCACCCCTCCACTTT.

This chain connects TRBV7-9 to TRBJ1-3, with a tentative D call TRBD1 (5 bases). There are 15 residues in the CDR3. Germline assignment: CDR1 SEHNR and CDR2 FQNEAQ (reference sequence). Trimming took off 6 bases at V and 0 bases at J, with 12 bases between the two ends. CDR3 in DNA: TGTGCCAGCAGTTCTCGGGACCTCTCTGGAAACACCATATATTTT. Its translation is CASSSRDLSGNTIYF.

This chain uses TRBV5-5 with TRBJ1-1, with unresolved D. This CDR3 contains 14 residues. V shed 0 bases and J shed 4 bases, with 10 bases lying between them. Per germline, CDR1 SGHKS and CDR2 YYEKEE (reference sequence). The CDR3 DNA reads TGTGCCAGCAGCTTGGGACTGGGCGTCACTGAAGCTTTCTTT. Protein: CASSLGLGVTEAFF.

V usage is TRBV11-2 and J usage is TRBJ1-3, with D possibly matching TRBD1 (6 bases). The CDR3 runs to 15 residues. Germline V gives CDR1 SGHAT, CDR2 FQNNGV. Trimming took 5 bases from V and 4 from J, leaving 15 bases between them. The CDR3 is CASSPTQGLGNTIYF. In DNA form, the CDR3 reads TGTGCCAGCAGCCCCACCCAGGGGCTAGGAAACACCATATATTTT.

This clonotype was recorded at least ten times. CDR3 sequence (DNA): TGTGCCAGCAGCCAGAAGGGGTTCTGGGGGACAGGGCCGGGGAATGAGCAGTTCTTC. Residues: CASSQKGFWGTGPGNEQFF. This sequence joins TRBV14 and TRBJ2-1, with TRBD1 identical over 9 bases. The germline CDR1 and CDR2 sequences are SGHDN and FVKESK. V was pared by 3 bases and J by 7 bases, with 19 bases of the junction left unmatched. The CDR3 consists of 19 residues.

This clonotype was seen at least ten times. The chain couples TRBV3-1 to TRBJ1-6; TRBD1 agrees at 10 bases. The CDR3 totals 14 residues. The J segment lost 9 bases and the V segment lost 1 base, leaving 0 bases of the junction unmatched. Germline V gene sequence: CDR1 LGHDT, CDR2 YNNKEL (reference sequence). This chain's CDR3 is CASSQGTGGSPLHF. CDR3 in DNA: TGTGCCAGCAGCCAAGGGACAGGGGGTTCACCCCTCCACTTT.

With regard to this clonotype: A much bigger clone sits one base away, suggesting this may be a read error. A read error is likely, as this CDR3 ends without the conserved phenylalanine or tryptophan. J is TRBJ1-1 and V is TRBV30; D uncertain. With 0 bases removed from V and 4 bases from J, the gap between germline ends came to 9 bases. Germline CDR1 and CDR2: GTSNPN and SVGIG (reference sequence). This CDR3 contains 13 residues. The CDR3 sequence: CAWSVSRSTEAFL. CDR3 DNA: TGTGCCTGGAGTGTATCCAGGTCCACTGAAGCTTTCCTT.

This clonotype was observed a handful of times. The V and J genes are TRBV4-1 and TRBJ2-1, with 9 bases matching TRBD1. The ends lost 3 bases at V and 6 bases at J; junction bases unmatched: 6. Germline V gene sequence: CDR1 MGHRA, CDR2 YSYEKL. The CDR3 spans 15 residues. CDR3 sequence: CASSQGQGRSNEQFF. The CDR3 coding sequence is TGCGCCAGCAGCCAGGGACAGGGCCGAAGCAATGAGCAGTTCTTC.

V is TRBV4-3 and J is TRBJ1-5, with no clear D. The V end was cut by 0 bases, the J end by 5 bases, with 11 bases between. The CDR3 runs to 15 residues. Germline V lookup: CDR1 LGHNA, CDR2 YSLEER. The CDR3 region is CASSQDFEGYQPQHF. CDR3 bases: TGCGCCAGCAGCCAAGATTTTGAAGGGTATCAGCCCCAGCATTTT.

This clonotype was observed many times. CDR3 sequence: CASSGMTGLYFNEQFF. The CDR3 DNA reads TGTGCCAGCAGCGGAATGACGGGACTCTACTTCAATGAGCAGTTCTTC. The V gene is TRBV9, the J gene TRBJ2-1; tentative D call: TRBD2 (6 bases). There are 16 residues in the CDR3. The V end was cut by 3 bases, the J end by 6 bases, with 19 bases between. In germline, CDR1 is SGDLS, CDR2 YYNGEE.

V is TRBV6-2 or TRBV6-3 and J is TRBJ1-1; unclear D gene. The CDR3 contains 13 residues. The V and J ends lost 10 bases and 1 base respectively, with 13 bases between them. Germline CDR1 is MNHEY and CDR2 is SVGEGT. In DNA, the CDR3 is TGTGCCACGAGGGAAGTGAGGAACACTGAAGCTTTCTTT. Translated: CATREVRNTEAFF.

This clonotype was found a few times. The CDR3 sequence: CASSAREGNSPLHF. The CDR3 bases are TGTGCCAGCAGTGCCAGGGAAGGAAATTCACCCCTCCACTTT. This sequence joins TRBV2 and TRBJ1-6, with D possibly being TRBD1 (5 bases). Germline V gene data show CDR1 as SNHLY and CDR2 as FYNNEI. The CDR3 runs to 14 residues. Trimming stripped 4 bases from V and 7 bases from J, with 11 bases between.

This clonotype was seen repeatedly, ten times or more. The chain employs TRBV7-6 and TRBJ2-3; D gene uncertain. This CDR3 spans 18 amino acids. In germline, CDR1 is SGHVS, CDR2 FNYEAQ. V was clipped by 5 bases and J by 0 bases, with 21 bases between them. The chain's CDR3 is CASSIRPTSTVSTDTQYF. The CDR3 DNA is TGTGCCAGCAGCATACGACCGACCTCGACGGTCAGCACAGATACGCAGTATTTT.

This clonotype has at least ten counts. The genes are TRBV12-3 or TRBV12-4 and TRBJ2-3; 15 bases are shared with TRBD2. V shed 6 bases, J shed 6 bases, and the junction held 4 bases outside the gene matches. CDR3 length: 15 amino acids. CDR3 sequence: CASRGLAGGADTQYF. DNA for the CDR3: TGTGCCAGCAGGGGACTAGCGGGAGGAGCGGATACGCAGTATTTT.

This clonotype has a handful of counts. The chain combines TRBV7-9 with TRBJ2-1, with 8 bases identical to TRBD2. Trimming at V came to 1 base and at J to 12 bases, leaving 14 bases not matched to a gene. The CDR3 runs to 16 residues. The germline gives CDR1 SEHNR, CDR2 FQNEAQ (reference sequence). The CDR3 region is CASSLEAGGRISVQFF. CDR3 sequence (DNA): TGTGCCAGCAGCTTAGAGGCGGGAGGCCGGATAAGTGTGCAGTTCTTC.

This clonotype was found many times. The rearrangement links TRBV4-2 to TRBJ2-7; no clear D gene. Trimming cost V 4 bases and J 2 bases, with 6 bases left between them. CDR1 is LGHNA, CDR2 YNFKEQ, per germline. The CDR3 loop spans 12 amino acids. CDR3 region: CASSRDPYEQYF. DNA of the CDR3: TGTGCCAGCAGCCGAGATCCCTACGAGCAGTACTTC.